Described below is a single TCR beta chain sequence and its context. No antigen is known for it. The data belong to a study of HIV-infected children after antiretroviral therapy interruption. Study-wide context: Samples from the continuous-treatment group were taken at weeks 0, 48 and 150. Study outcomes and limitations: Naive CD4+ Gini coefficient rose by interruption end, suggesting clonal expansion.

The CDR3 runs 16 residues. The germline CDR1 and CDR2 sequences are LGHDT and YNNKEL (reference sequence). V trimming: 4 bases; J trimming: 7 bases; junction bases outside the gene matches: 13. Described treatment: PENTA 11 planned treatment interruption arm or continuous ART arm. Cryopreserved PBMC samples required at least 5 million viable cells. The TCR library was built from RNA with a 3' RACE protocol and unique molecular identifiers. TCRdb redid the calling of the 3' RACE reads with MiXCR, one entry per CDR3 protein. The sample has 35,000 to 50,000 distinct CDR3 sequences, 6.5% seen once; the top ten hold approximately 0.9%.

The input for sequencing was CD45RA+ CD4+ T cells from PBMCs, pooled from several time points, taken from a donor given antiretroviral therapy, either interrupted or continuous. Subset noted: naive CD4+ CD45RA+ CD45RO- T cells. V is TRBV3-1 and J is TRBJ2-1; 7 nucleotides match TRBD2. The TCR comes from a pool of human donors with HIV. CDR3 loop: CASSPIGGRAGNEQFF. Written as DNA, the CDR3 is TGTGCCAGCAGCCCTATTGGAGGGAGGGCCGGTAATGAGCAGTTCTTC.